These T cell receptor beta chains were read from a single sample in a study of vaccination and CD4 T cells after COVID-19. What these receptors recognize is not known. TCRdb ran MiXCR on the PCR reads and lists one entry per CDR3 protein. The repertoire holds some 9,600 distinct CDR3 sequences, with approximately 60% as singletons. The sample comprised CD4+ T cells from blood, cultured in vitro. The origin of the receptors is a human donor who had recovered from COVID-19. CDR3s leave out the opening cysteine and the closing phenylalanine or tryptophan. Clone size, where shown, is once, few, many, or a class for clones that have expanded.

CDR3 length	V gene	J gene	clone size	CDR3 protein
11	TRBV7-9	TRBJ1-2	once	ASSLGDINGYT
11	TRBV19	TRBJ1-2	.	ASSNRAVYGYT
12	TRBV6-2/TRBV6-3	TRBJ1-1	once	ASSVLYGSTEAF
11	TRBV30	TRBJ1-6	.	AWAGTGLSPLH
11	TRBV27	TRBJ1-2	.	ASSLSGFYGYT
13	TRBV12-3/TRBV12-4	TRBJ1-5	.	ASSPGAYSNQPQH
12	TRBV20-1	TRBJ1-1	few	SATNPGLNTEAF
11	TRBV2	TRBJ1-5	.	ASSDMSNQPQH
9	TRBV29-1	TRBJ1-5	.	SVGDNQPQH
12	TRBV19	TRBJ2-7	.	ASSAPGRTYEQY
15	TRBV7-9	TRBJ1-4	.	ASSSTWTGGADEKLF
12	TRBV30	TRBJ1-6	.	AWSGVTYNSPLH
13	TRBV11-2	TRBJ2-7	.	ASSLVPGATYEQY
11	TRBV7-6	TRBJ2-7	few	ASSYSTGSEQY
13	TRBV18	TRBJ1-1	large	ASSPRLGLDTEAF
11	TRBV6-2/TRBV6-3	TRBJ1-5	few	ASSGQAGQPQH
15	TRBV23-1	TRBJ2-7	medium-sized	ASSQSSYLWSSYEQY
13	TRBV29-1	TRBJ2-2	.	SVEDSGRVTGELF
11	TRBV19	TRBJ1-5	few	ASRYPPREPQH
13	TRBV6-1	TRBJ1-6	.	ATVQGSSYNSPLH
10	TRBV12-3/TRBV12-4	TRBJ2-7	.	ASSFRRQEQY
13	TRBV10-2	TRBJ1-5	large	ASSESSGGNQPQH
11	TRBV7-2	TRBJ1-5	.	ASSLYRGQPQH